This TCR beta chain derives from a study of blood T cell repertoires in COVID-19. For the study at large: Material from acute and convalescent COVID-19 was sourced from the United States, Italy and Spain. Sources were T cells, B-cell-depleted T cells, or PBMCs; the material itself was cDNA or gDNA.

How the authors handled the data: Estimation of nucleated cell counts relied on the amplification of reference gene primers. Repertoires were generated with immunoSEQ multiplex PCR, while TCRdb's copy carries only in-frame clones and drops some. V and J calls and clone size are as listed in that table; D and trimming were resolved from the DNA. The sample holds 250,000 to 350,000 clones; 87% are singletons and the top ten take approximately 8.1%. Between the trimmed V and J ends, which lost 5 bases and 5 bases, there was a span of 10 bases. Germline V lookup: CDR1 MDHEN, CDR2 SYDVKM. The CDR3 is 13 residues long.

This receptor was taken from a woman in her fifties or sixties who had recovered from COVID-19. The chain has TRBV28 and TRBJ1-5; D unresolved. Sequenced sample: peripheral blood. The CDR3 sequence is CASSTVDYQPQHF. DNA of the CDR3: TGTGCCAGCAGTACCGTAGACTATCAGCCCCAGCATTTT.